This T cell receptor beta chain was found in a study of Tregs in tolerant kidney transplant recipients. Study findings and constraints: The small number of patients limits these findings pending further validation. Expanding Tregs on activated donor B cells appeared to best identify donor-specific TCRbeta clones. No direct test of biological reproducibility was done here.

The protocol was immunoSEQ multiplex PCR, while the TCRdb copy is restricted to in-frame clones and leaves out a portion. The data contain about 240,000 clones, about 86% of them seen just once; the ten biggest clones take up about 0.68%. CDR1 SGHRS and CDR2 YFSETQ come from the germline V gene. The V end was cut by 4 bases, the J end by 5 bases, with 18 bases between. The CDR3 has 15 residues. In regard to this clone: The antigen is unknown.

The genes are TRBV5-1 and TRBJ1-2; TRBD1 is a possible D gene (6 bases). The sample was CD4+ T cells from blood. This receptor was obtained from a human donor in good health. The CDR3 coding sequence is TGCGCCAGCAGCAGTAACTTGGACAGTACTTATGGCTACACCTTC. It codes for CASSSNLDSTYGYTF. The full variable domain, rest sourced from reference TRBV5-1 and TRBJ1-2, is KAGVTQTPRYLIKTRGQQVTLSCSPISGHRSVSWYQQTPGQGLQFLFEYFSETQRNKGNFPGRFSGRQFSNSRSEMNVSTLELGDSALYLCASSSNLDSTYGYTFGSGTRLTVV.